The 15 T cell receptor beta chains reported below all come from one sample, sequenced in a study of cytomegalovirus exposure and HLA in healthy donors. Primers included in the PCR were 60 Vbeta and 13 Jbeta primers. Clones were sequenced by immunoSEQ multiplex PCR, and TCRdb holds only the in-frame ones, with some missing. The sample holds fewer than 130,000 clones, 60% to 70% seen once. The sequencing sample was made of PBMCs. These receptors were collected from a man under 40 in good health and CMV-seropositive.

V and J are TRBV5-1 and TRBJ2-5; 12 nucleotides agree with TRBD2. The V and J ends lost 0 bases and 5 bases, in that order; junction bases with no gene match: 5. CDR3 length: 16 residues. Germline V gene data show CDR1 as SGHRS and CDR2 as YFSETQ. The CDR3 loop reads CASSLASGGARETQYF. CDR3 bases: TGCGCCAGCAGCTTGGCTAGCGGGGGGGCCCGGGAGACCCAGTACTTC.

This clone was detected a few times. V is TRBV10-3 and J is TRBJ2-2; possible D gene TRBD1, 5 bases. Trimming shortened V by 5 bases and J by 3 bases, and 10 bases separated the two germline ends. The CDR3 is 14 residues long. In germline, CDR1 is ENHRY, CDR2 SYGVKD. DNA for the CDR3: TGTGCCATCAGTCAGGGCCGGGACACCGGGGAGCTGTTTTTT. The encoded protein is CAISQGRDTGELFF.

This CDR3 is CASTRQGIPETQYF. The CDR3 region has the DNA TGTGCCAGCACCAGACAGGGGATCCCTGAGACCCAGTACTTC. This rearrangement joins TRBV6-5 to TRBJ2-5; TRBD1 matches 8 bases. CDR3 length equals 14 residues. Germline V gives CDR1 MNHEY, CDR2 SVGAGI. The J segment lost 5 bases and the V segment lost 7 bases, leaving 9 bases of the junction unmatched.

The chain couples TRBV19 to TRBJ2-5; 7 bases fit TRBD2. The CDR3 contains 11 residues. Germline CDR1 is LNHDA and CDR2 is SQIVND (reference sequence). Trimming at V came to 9 bases and at J to 4 bases, leaving 2 bases not matched to a gene. DNA for the CDR3: TGTGCCAGCTGGGGGGGAGAGACCCAGTACTTC. As protein: CASWGGETQYF.

There are a few counts of this clone. This chain connects TRBV2 to TRBJ1-6; 7 bases align to TRBD1. Germline lookup yields CDR1 SNHLY and CDR2 FYNNEI. Trimming removed 4 bases from V and 7 bases from J; junction bases left unmatched: 13. CDR3 length: 17 amino acids. As DNA, the CDR3 is TGTGCCAGCAGTGGATACGACAGGGTCGGGTGGAATTCACCCCTCCACTTT. This gives the protein CASSGYDRVGWNSPLHF. The full variable domain, completed using reference TRBV2 and TRBJ1-6, is EPEVTQTPSHQVTQMGQEVILRCVPISNHLYFYWYRQILGQKVEFLVSFYNNEISEKSEIFDDQFSVERPDGSNFTLKIRSTKLEDSAMYFCASSGYDRVGWNSPLHFGNGTRLTVT.

The chain uses TRBV10-3 and TRBJ2-3; 8 bases are shared with TRBD2. The ends lost 3 bases at V and 6 bases at J; junction bases unmatched: 2. The CDR3 sequence is 13 residues long. Germline lookup yields CDR1 ENHRY and CDR2 SYGVKD. DNA for the CDR3: TGTGCCATCAGTGATCGGGGGGGGGATACGCAGTATTTT. Protein: CAISDRGGDTQYF.

This chain joins TRBV6-1 and TRBJ2-5; TRBD2 might be the D (6 bases). The end of the DNA is better explained by TRBJ2-7, so the J call may be wrong. Per the germline V gene, CDR1 is MNHNS and CDR2 is SASEGT. CDR3 length: 11 amino acids. CDR3 nucleotide sequence: TGTGCCAGCAGACGGGAGTACGAGCAGTACTTC. Its protein is CASRREYEQYF.

The chain employs TRBV6-5 and TRBJ2-3; perhaps TRBD1 as D (5 bases). Germline lookup yields CDR1 MNHEY and CDR2 SVGAGI. V was cut by 4 bases and J by 3 bases, with 14 bases left in between. The length of the CDR3 is 15 residues. The CDR3 DNA follows: TGTGCCAGCAGTTCCGATAGGGGCTCGACAGATACGCAGTATTTT. Translation: CASSSDRGSTDTQYF.

The chain links TRBV19 to TRBJ1-5, with D possibly being TRBD1 (5 bases). The germline V gene has CDR1 LNHDA and CDR2 SQIVND (reference sequence). CDR3 length equals 14 residues. V lost 4 bases, J lost 7 bases, and 14 bases lay in between. In nucleotides, the CDR3 is TGTGCCAGTAGTACGGGTCTCGGGGGACAGCCCCAGCATTTT. Its translation is CASSTGLGGQPQHF.

The table lists this clone with a few counts. The chain combines TRBV5-6 with TRBJ1-2; no clear D. This CDR3 spans 16 amino acids. Looked up from germline, CDR1 is SGHDT and CDR2 is YYEEEE. Trimming shortened V by 4 bases and J by 4 bases, and 20 bases separated the two germline ends. This CDR3 is CASSPSPDLASYGYTF. As DNA, the CDR3 is TGTGCCAGCAGCCCATCACCGGACTTAGCTAGCTATGGCTACACCTTC.

V and J are TRBV30 and TRBJ1-2; 9 bases align to TRBD1. V dropped 0 bases and J dropped 4; count of bases not matched to a gene: 0. This CDR3 has 13 amino acids. Germline V gene data show CDR1 as GTSNPN and CDR2 as SVGIG (reference sequence). The CDR3 coding sequence is TGTGCCTGGAGTGTGACAGGGGGCTATGGCTACACCTTC. Encoded protein: CAWSVTGGYGYTF.

The chain couples TRBV5-1 to TRBJ1-2; D gene uncertain. The CDR3 loop spans 13 amino acids. Per the germline V gene, CDR1 is SGHRS and CDR2 is YFSETQ. V lost 4 bases, J lost 2 bases, and 9 bases lay in between. The CDR3 coding sequence is TGCGCCAGCAGCCCGGGAACCAACTATGGCTACACCTTC. Translated, it gives CASSPGTNYGYTF. Supplemented by reference TRBV5-1 and TRBJ1-2, the full variable domain reads KAGVTQTPRYLIKTRGQQVTLSCSPISGHRSVSWYQQTPGQGLQFLFEYFSETQRNKGNFPGRFSGRQFSNSRSEMNVSTLELGDSALYLCASSPGTNYGYTFGSGTRLTVV.

The chain links TRBV6-5 to TRBJ1-2, with TRBD1 identical over 7 bases. The CDR3 covers 13 residues. Unmatched junction bases numbered 5, after V lost 6 bases and J lost 4 bases. In germline, CDR1 is MNHEY, CDR2 SVGAGI. The CDR3 protein is CASRSGQVYGYTF. In nucleotides, the CDR3 is TGTGCCAGCAGATCCGGACAGGTCTATGGCTACACCTTC.

This sequence joins TRBV25-1 and TRBJ2-7, with TRBD2 identical over 7 bases. Germline V gene lookup returns CDR1 MGHDK and CDR2 SYGVNS. This CDR3 has 13 amino acids. V trimming: 3 bases; J trimming: 5 bases; junction bases outside the gene matches: 4. The CDR3 region is CASSELAGDEQYF. The CDR3 coding sequence is TGTGCCAGCAGTGAGTTGGCGGGGGACGAGCAGTACTTC.

V usage is TRBV7-2 and J usage is TRBJ2-1; 9 nucleotides agree with TRBD2. This CDR3 spans 15 amino acids. Trimming removed 5 bases from V and 7 bases from J; junction bases left unmatched: 9. CDR1 is SGHTA, CDR2 FQGNSA, per germline. In DNA form, the CDR3 reads TGTGCCAGCAGCGCTAGTGCGGGGGGGTGGAATGAGCAGTTCTTC. As protein: CASSASAGGWNEQFF.